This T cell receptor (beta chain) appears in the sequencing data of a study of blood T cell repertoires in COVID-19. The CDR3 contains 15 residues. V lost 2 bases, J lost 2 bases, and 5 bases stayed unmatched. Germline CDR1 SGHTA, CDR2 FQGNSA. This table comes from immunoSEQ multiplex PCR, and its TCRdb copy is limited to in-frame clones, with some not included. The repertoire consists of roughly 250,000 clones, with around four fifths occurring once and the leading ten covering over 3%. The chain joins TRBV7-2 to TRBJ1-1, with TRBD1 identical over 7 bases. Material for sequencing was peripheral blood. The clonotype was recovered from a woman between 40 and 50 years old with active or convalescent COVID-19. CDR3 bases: TGTGCCAGCAGCTTATACGGGACAGAAAACACTGAAGCTTTCTTT. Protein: CASSLYGTENTEAFF.